This T cell receptor (beta chain) was identified during a study of cytomegalovirus exposure and HLA in healthy donors. Study in general: An earlier analysis identified more than 95 million unique TCR beta sequences in some 170 million T cells. Findings and limits, study-wide: V- and J-gene trimming of TCR beta was linked (in a later analysis) to a missense DCLRE1C variant.

With respect to this clone: Its antigen is currently unknown.

Primers: 60 Vbeta forward and 13 Jbeta reverse. This table comes from immunoSEQ multiplex PCR, and its TCRdb copy is limited to in-frame clones, with some not included. Of 150,000 to 200,000 clones listed, 80% to 85% were seen once; the top ten hold about 2.2%. Trimming at V came to 6 bases and at J to 4 bases, leaving 20 bases not matched to a gene. Germline CDR1 is MDHEN and CDR2 is SYDVKM. The CDR3 runs to 19 residues. Sequencing used PBMCs. The receptor was derived from a woman aged 25 to 39 in good health and CMV-seronegative. The J gene is TRBJ2-3, the V gene TRBV28, with 9 bases matching TRBD2. CDR3 region: CASRLSSGSFTNLPDTQYF. DNA for the CDR3: TGTGCCAGCAGGCTTAGTAGCGGGAGTTTTACCAATCTCCCAGATACGCAGTATTTT.